These 32 T cell receptor beta chains were all obtained from the same sample, sequenced in a study of cytomegalovirus exposure and HLA in healthy donors (dated by TCRdb to the late 2010s). Receptors were amplified or captured by the immunoSEQ multiplex PCR assay. The multiplex PCR relied on a mix of 60 forward primers for TCR Vbeta segments and 13 reverse primers for TCR Jbeta segments. Here the immuneACCESS table is served through TCRdb, limited to in-frame sequences with V and J called. Missing clones are a known gap in these copies; in checked studies unresolved V genes cover under half, and the rest lacks a known reason. This sample holds approximately 160,000 clones; 70% to 85% were observed only once. In total, the top ten clones hold approximately 1.6% of the sample. The sequenced sample consisted of PBMCs. The source of these receptors is a woman younger than 45 in good health and CMV-seronegative.

The chain has TRBV2 and TRBJ2-1, with 11 bases matching TRBD2. The CDR3 consists of 15 residues. V shed 6 bases, J shed 9 bases, and the junction held 10 bases outside the gene matches. CDR1 is SNHLY and CDR2 is FYNNEI in the germline V gene. CDR3 nucleotide sequence: TGTGCCAGCAGAGCGACTAGCGGGGCAAACGGTGAGCAGTTCTTC. It encodes CASRATSGANGEQFF.

A few counts support this clone. V usage is TRBV5-1 and J usage is TRBJ2-5; tentative D call: TRBD1 (7 bases). Between the trimmed V and J ends, which lost 0 bases and 7 bases, there was a span of 16 bases. This CDR3 comprises 15 residues. Germline loops: CDR1 SGHRS, CDR2 YFSETQ. The DNA for the CDR3 is TGCGCCAGCAGCTTGGAAGGCAGGGGGGATCGGACCCAGTACTTC. It translates to CASSLEGRGDRTQYF. The variable domain in full, with the rest retrieved from reference TRBV5-1 and TRBJ2-5, is KAGVTQTPRYLIKTRGQQVTLSCSPISGHRSVSWYQQTPGQGLQFLFEYFSETQRNKGNFPGRFSGRQFSNSRSEMNVSTLELGDSALYLCASSLEGRGDRTQYFGPGTRLLVL.

V and J are TRBV5-4 and TRBJ1-6; D remains unclear. CDR1 SGHNT and CDR2 YYREEE come from the germline V gene (reference sequence). The CDR3 has 14 amino acids. The V and J ends lost 0 bases and 4 bases respectively, with 5 bases between them. The CDR3 nucleotides are TGTGCCAGCAGCTTGGCAGGTTATAATTCACCCCTCCACTTT. Its protein is CASSLAGYNSPLHF.

The V call is TRBV6-5, the J call TRBJ1-3; weak D call: TRBD1 (5 bases). The CDR3 extends over 14 amino acids. Germline lookup yields CDR1 MNHEY and CDR2 SVGAGI. V was clipped by 5 bases and J by 3 bases, with 11 bases between them. CDR3 amino acids: CASSLSGIGNTIYF. The CDR3 DNA reads as TGTGCCAGCAGTCTTTCAGGGATTGGAAACACCATATATTTT.

The chain employs TRBV15 and TRBJ1-1, with 7 bases lining up with TRBD1. Germline V gene lookup returns CDR1 LNHNV and CDR2 YYDKDF (reference sequence). Germline trimming cut 0 bases from V and 12 bases from J; bases unmatched to any gene: 10. The CDR3 spans 14 residues. The CDR3 loop reads CATSRDLGAGGPFF. CDR3 DNA sequence: TGTGCCACCAGCAGAGATCTTGGGGCAGGGGGACCTTTCTTT.

The chain uses TRBV20-1 and TRBJ2-7; no firm D call. This CDR3 region has 11 residues. The germline V and J ends were trimmed by 1 base and 4 bases, with 5 bases remaining between them. The germline gives CDR1 DFQATT, CDR2 SNEGSKA (reference sequence). The CDR3 loop is CSARVSYEQYF. The CDR3, as DNA: TGCAGTGCTAGAGTCAGTTACGAGCAGTACTTC.

This CDR3 is CASRAGAGGSHEQYF. CDR3 in DNA: TGTGCCAGCAGGGCCGGTGCGGGAGGTTCCCACGAGCAGTACTTC. The gene calls are TRBV7-2 and TRBJ2-7; 8 bases match TRBD2. Germline V CDR1 and CDR2: SGHTA, FQGNSA. The trim removed 6 bases at V and 5 bases at J, leaving 12 bases unmatched. The CDR3 runs to 15 residues.

This clone appeared a single time. The rearrangement joins TRBV19 to TRBJ2-4, with 10 bases aligning to TRBD2. Germline assignment: CDR1 LNHDA and CDR2 SQIVND (reference sequence). The CDR3 covers 18 residues. Trimming took 5 bases from V and 6 from J; bases not matched to a gene: 16. The CDR3 here is CASSWTSGSAGRGNIQYF. The CDR3 DNA sequence: TGTGCCAGTAGTTGGACTAGCGGTAGCGCTGGAAGGGGAAACATTCAGTACTTC.

This chain links TRBV5-4 with TRBJ2-7; maybe TRBD1 (6 bases). This CDR3 is 13 amino acids long. Germline-derived CDR1 and CDR2 are SGHNT and YYREEE (reference sequence). Trimming stripped 5 bases from V and 5 bases from J, with 14 bases between. CDR3 amino acids: CASRQQGYDEQYF. As DNA, the CDR3 is TGTGCCAGCAGACAGCAGGGGTACGACGAGCAGTACTTC.

The chain couples TRBV6-1 to TRBJ1-4, with 7 bases identical to TRBD1. With 3 bases clipped from V and 5 bases from J, the junction kept 9 bases outside the gene matches. The germline V gene has CDR1 MNHNS and CDR2 SASEGT. The CDR3 is 16 amino acids. In DNA form, the CDR3 reads TGTGCCAGCAGTGACCTGATCGGGACAGAAAATGAAAAACTGTTTTTT. Residues: CASSDLIGTENEKLFF.

V usage is TRBV7-2 and J usage is TRBJ1-1; 8 nucleotides agree with TRBD1. Trimming cost V 3 bases and J 10 bases; bases outside gene matches: 13. The CDR3 consists of 15 residues. Per germline, CDR1 SGHTA and CDR2 FQGNSA. The CDR3 DNA sequence: TGTGCCAGCAGCTTGGGGGACAGGTTTTCCGACGGAGCTTTCTTT. Amino acid sequence: CASSLGDRFSDGAFF.

The gene calls are TRBV6-5 and TRBJ2-5, with TRBD2 matching over 7 bases. This CDR3 region has 13 residues. Per germline, CDR1 MNHEY and CDR2 SVGAGI. Trimming cost V 6 bases and J 4 bases; bases outside gene matches: 5. The CDR3 DNA reads as TGTGCCAGCAGGGTCCGACTAGCAGAGACCCAGTACTTC. This codes for CASRVRLAETQYF.

This chain uses TRBV15 with TRBJ2-7; TRBD1 agrees at 7 bases. CDR3 length equals 18 residues. With V trimmed by 0 bases and J by 0 bases, 11 bases remained unmatched. The germline V gene encodes CDR1 LNHNV and CDR2 YYDKDF (reference sequence). Written as DNA, the CDR3 is TGTGCCACCAGCAGAGATCTGTTAGGGACAGTGATCTCCTACGAGCAGTACTTC. Its protein is CATSRDLLGTVISYEQYF.

This sequence joins TRBV11-2 and TRBJ2-1; 12 positions agree with TRBD2. J lost 6 bases, V lost 1 base, and 10 bases had no gene match. The CDR3 runs 18 residues. Germline V gene lookup returns CDR1 SGHAT and CDR2 FQNNGV. CDR3 sequence (DNA): TGTGCCAGCAGCTTAGTAAAGGGTGGGACTAGCGGGTCCAATGAGCAGTTCTTC. Protein: CASSLVKGGTSGSNEQFF.

The chain joins TRBV27 to TRBJ2-1; D not certain. In germline, CDR1 is MNHEY, CDR2 SMNVEV (reference sequence). V was pared by 6 bases and J by 4 bases, with 4 bases between. The CDR3 consists of 11 residues. The CDR3 region is CASSTYNEQFF. The CDR3 DNA reads as TGTGCCAGCAGCACTTACAATGAGCAGTTCTTC.

The chain uses TRBV27 and TRBJ2-2; TRBD2 agrees at 14 bases. V was pared by 5 bases and J by 5 bases, with 10 bases of the junction left unmatched. The CDR3 has 18 residues. Germline-derived CDR1 and CDR2 are MNHEY and SMNVEV (reference sequence). The CDR3 protein is CASSRGGLAGGETGELFF. The CDR3 bases are TGTGCCAGCAGTAGAGGAGGACTAGCGGGGGGAGAGACCGGGGAGCTGTTTTTT.

In DNA, the CDR3 is TGTGCCAGCAGTGAAGGGACTAGCGGGGGGGCCGTTGAAGATACGCAGTATTTT. Translation: CASSEGTSGGAVEDTQYF. The chain employs TRBV2 and TRBJ2-3; 15 bases fit TRBD2. This CDR3 has 18 residues. Trimming cost V 1 base and J 5 bases; bases outside gene matches: 7. The germline CDR1 and CDR2 sequences are SNHLY and FYNNEI.

The chain has TRBV30 and TRBJ2-1; tentatively, D is TRBD2 (6 bases). Deletions cut 5 bases from V and 5 bases from J, with 16 bases between. This CDR3 region has 14 residues. From germline, CDR1 is GTSNPN and CDR2 SVGIG (reference sequence). CDR3 sequence (DNA): TGTGCCTGGCGAACCGGCGGGATTAACAATGAGCAGTTCTTC. This encodes CAWRTGGINNEQFF.

This chain links TRBV15 with TRBJ2-5; no reliable D call. The CDR3 loop spans 13 amino acids. Germline values: CDR1 LNHNV, CDR2 YYDKDF (reference sequence). V dropped 0 bases and J dropped 1 base, with 3 bases sitting between them. The CDR3 sequence: CATSRERQETQYF. Written as DNA, the CDR3 is TGTGCCACCAGCAGAGAGCGCCAAGAGACCCAGTACTTC.

The rearrangement uses TRBV14 and TRBJ1-1, with 7 bases that match TRBD1. V lost 5 bases, J lost 1 base, and 7 bases stayed unmatched. The CDR3 has 15 amino acids. Per the germline V gene, CDR1 is SGHDN and CDR2 is FVKESK. The CDR3 spells CASSYAGGSNTEAFF. Here the CDR3 DNA reads TGTGCCAGCAGCTACGCAGGGGGTTCGAACACTGAAGCTTTCTTT.

The genes are TRBV5-6 and TRBJ1-2; D possibly corresponds to TRBD1 (6 bases). The CDR3 has 14 amino acids. The germline CDR1 and CDR2 sequences are SGHDT and YYEEEE. Trimming removed 4 bases from V and 0 bases from J, with 10 bases in between. The DNA of the CDR3 is TGTGCCAGCAGCCGGACAGCTACTAACTATGGCTACACCTTC. Translation gives CASSRTATNYGYTF.

This clone has only a few counts. CDR3 protein: CASSPSASSNQPQHF. The DNA of the CDR3 is TGTGCCAGTAGTCCAAGCGCGAGCAGCAATCAGCCCCAGCATTTT. This chain joins TRBV19 and TRBJ1-5; D is unresolved. This CDR3 is 15 amino acids long. CDR1 is LNHDA, CDR2 SQIVND, per germline (reference sequence). The ends were cut back, 5 bases at V and 1 base at J, with 12 bases in the middle.

The chain has TRBV29-1 and TRBJ2-2; 9 bases match TRBD2. The CDR3 runs 13 residues. The V and J ends lost 4 bases and 5 bases, in that order; junction bases with no gene match: 2. Germline V CDR1 and CDR2: SQVTM, ANQGSEA. In DNA, the CDR3 is TGCAGCGTTGTAGCGGGGGAAACCGGGGAGCTGTTTTTT. This translates into CSVVAGETGELFF.

The chain couples TRBV6-1 to TRBJ1-2, with D possibly TRBD1 on 6 matching bases. V was pared by 2 bases and J by 4 bases, with 20 bases between. CDR1 and CDR2 (germline): MNHNS, SASEGT. This CDR3 has 17 amino acids. CDR3 in amino acids: CASSENWRGGLFYGYTF. The CDR3, as DNA: TGTGCCAGCAGTGAAAACTGGAGGGGGGGCCTCTTCTATGGCTACACCTTC.

The chain combines TRBV27 with TRBJ2-2, with TRBD1 matching over 9 bases. The V gene end was trimmed by 7 bases and the J gene end by 8 bases; junction bases not matched to a gene: 11. CDR1 and CDR2 from the germline V gene are MNHEY and SMNVEV (reference sequence). The CDR3 is 15 amino acids. As DNA, the CDR3 is TGTGCCAGCAAAGCCGGGACAGGGTGGATTGGGGAGCTGTTTTTT. It yields the protein CASKAGTGWIGELFF.

The rearrangement links TRBV19 to TRBJ1-2; D remains ambiguous. Germline CDR1 is LNHDA and CDR2 is SQIVND (reference sequence). The CDR3 has 19 residues. Deletions cut 3 bases from V and 3 bases from J, with 26 bases between. The CDR3 nucleotides read TGTGCCAGTAGTATTCTTCGAGGAGGGCGCGGGCTATTGGACTATGGCTACACCTTC. Protein sequence: CASSILRGGRGLLDYGYTF.

The V gene is TRBV7-9, the J gene TRBJ2-7; a possible D gene is TRBD2 (5 bases). The germline V gene has CDR1 SEHNR and CDR2 FQNEAQ (reference sequence). This CDR3 has 17 amino acids. Trimming removed 5 bases from V and 3 bases from J, with 23 bases in between. The CDR3 DNA sequence: TGTGCCAGCAGCCCGCTACGCGGAGGAACAAGGAGCTACGAGCAGTACTTC. Its protein is CASSPLRGGTRSYEQYF.

This clone was seen only once. V and J are TRBV6-1 and TRBJ2-7; TRBD2 might be the D (5 bases). The CDR3 spans 13 residues. Trimming cost V 7 bases and J 6 bases, with 16 bases left between them. The germline gives CDR1 MNHNS, CDR2 SASEGT. In nucleotides, the CDR3 is TGTGCCAGCACCCGGGGTGCGGCCCTCGAGCAGTACTTC. Amino acids: CASTRGAALEQYF.

V usage is TRBV18 and J usage is TRBJ1-2; 8 positions match TRBD1. The CDR3 runs to 15 residues. CDR1 is KGHSH, CDR2 LQKENI, per germline. Trimming cost V 0 bases and J 2 bases; bases outside gene matches: 2. The CDR3 DNA is TGTGCCAGCTCACCACCGACAGGGGTGAACTATGGCTACACCTTC. Its protein is CASSPPTGVNYGYTF.

In its sample, this clone was seen once. The chain has TRBV25-1 and TRBJ1-6, with 10 bases fitting TRBD1. Trimming took 4 bases from V and 5 from J; bases not matched to a gene: 5. The germline V gene has CDR1 MGHDK and CDR2 SYGVNS. CDR3 length equals 16 residues. CDR3 sequence: CASSGKGQGNNSPLHF. Written as DNA, the CDR3 is TGTGCCAGCAGTGGAAAGGGACAGGGGAATAATTCACCCCTCCACTTT.

The rearrangement uses TRBV6-1 and TRBJ1-4; 7 bases fit TRBD1. The CDR3 is 15 amino acids. With V trimmed by 8 bases and J by 6 bases, 12 bases remained unmatched. Germline CDR1 MNHNS, CDR2 SASEGT. DNA of the CDR3: TGTGCCAGCCTTCCTCCGGGACAGAGTTATGAAAAACTGTTTTTT. This gives the protein CASLPPGQSYEKLFF.

The genes are TRBV4-1 and TRBJ1-3; 9 bases match TRBD1. Germline assignment: CDR1 MGHRA and CDR2 YSYEKL. J lost 2 bases, V lost 4 bases, and 9 bases had no gene match. The CDR3 contains 17 residues. The CDR3 reads CASSRNAGTGTGNTIYF. The CDR3 DNA follows: TGCGCCAGCAGCCGAAACGCCGGGACAGGGACTGGAAACACCATATATTTT.